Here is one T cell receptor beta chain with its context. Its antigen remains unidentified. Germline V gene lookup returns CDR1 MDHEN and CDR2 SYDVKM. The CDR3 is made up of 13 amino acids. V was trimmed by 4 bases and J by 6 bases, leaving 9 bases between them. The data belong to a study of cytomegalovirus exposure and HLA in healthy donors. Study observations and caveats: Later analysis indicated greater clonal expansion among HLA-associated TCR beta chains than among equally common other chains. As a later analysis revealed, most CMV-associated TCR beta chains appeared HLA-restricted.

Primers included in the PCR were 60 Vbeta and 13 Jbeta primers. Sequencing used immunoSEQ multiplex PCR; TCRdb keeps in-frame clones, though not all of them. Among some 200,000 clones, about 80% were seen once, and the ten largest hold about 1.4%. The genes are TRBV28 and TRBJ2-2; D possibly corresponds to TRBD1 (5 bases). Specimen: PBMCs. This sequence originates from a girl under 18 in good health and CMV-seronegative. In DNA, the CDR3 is TGTGCCAGCAGTTCAGGGTTTCCCGGGGAGCTGTTTTTT. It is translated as CASSSGFPGELFF.